The 7 T cell receptor beta chains reported below all come from one sample, sequenced in a study of healthy donors' naive CD4 and CD8 T cells. TCR libraries were built from 500 to 550 ng of total RNA by linear amplification. TCRdb re-called the reads through MiXCR, storing one row per CDR3 protein. The sample comprises about 180,000 distinct CDR3 sequences, over 60% of which are singletons, and 2.3% rests with the top ten. Specimen: naive CD4+ and CD8+ T cells sorted from blood, pooled from several donors. The receptors were sampled from a pool of human donors in good health; the sample pools cells from several healthy donors.

This clonotype was picked up one time. DNA for the CDR3: TGTGCCAGCAGTCCCGGGACTAGCGGGAGGGAAGAGACCCAGTACTTC. Translating gives CASSPGTSGREETQYF. The J gene is TRBJ2-5, the V gene TRBV28; 16 nucleotides line up with TRBD2. J lost 3 bases, V lost 5 bases, and 3 bases had no gene match. CDR1 MDHEN and CDR2 SYDVKM come from the germline V gene. The CDR3 extends over 16 amino acids.

This clonotype has just one count. The V and J genes are TRBV2 and TRBJ2-1; possibly TRBD1 or TRBD2 for D (5 bases each). The V and J ends lost 6 bases and 0 bases respectively, with 21 bases between them. The CDR3 extends over 18 amino acids. Germline CDR1 is SNHLY and CDR2 is FYNNEI. CDR3 loop: CASSDPMASGGSYNEQFF. CDR3 DNA sequence: TGTGCCAGCAGCGACCCGATGGCGAGTGGGGGCTCCTACAATGAGCAGTTCTTC.

Only one count was recorded for this clonotype. This chain connects TRBV29-1 to TRBJ2-3; 7 bases map to TRBD1. The CDR3 consists of 14 residues. The germline gives CDR1 SQVTM, CDR2 ANQGSEA. The trim removed 7 bases at V and 3 bases at J, leaving 10 bases unmatched. In DNA form, the CDR3 reads TGCAGCGCCCGAGGGGGCGAGAGAACAGATACGCAGTATTTT. Translating it yields CSARGGERTDTQYF.

This clonotype appeared a single time. The chain combines TRBV28 with TRBJ2-4; D is unresolved. This CDR3 is built from 13 residues. Germline values: CDR1 MDHEN, CDR2 SYDVKM. V lost 10 bases and J lost 0, with 10 bases in between. The CDR3 DNA sequence: TGTGCCACCAACCTTAAAGCCAAAAACATTCAGTACTTC. This translates into CATNLKAKNIQYF.

The chain couples TRBV29-1 to TRBJ1-5; D remains ambiguous. V was pared by 7 bases and J by 1 base, with 11 bases between. The CDR3 has 13 residues. Germline assignment: CDR1 SQVTM and CDR2 ANQGSEA. The DNA of the CDR3 is TGCAGCGCCCTTCTAGGCAGCAATCAGCCCCAGCATTTT. Protein: CSALLGSNQPQHF.

The rearrangement links TRBV29-1 to TRBJ2-3; 7 bases are shared with TRBD1. This CDR3 region has 15 residues. The ends lost 5 bases at V and 4 bases at J; junction bases unmatched: 12. CDR1 is SQVTM and CDR2 is ANQGSEA in the germline V gene. CDR3 nucleotide sequence: TGCAGCGTTTGGCCCCTTCGACAGGGTGCAGATACGCAGTATTTT. It encodes CSVWPLRQGADTQYF.

The rearrangement uses TRBV30 and TRBJ1-1; D unresolved. Germline V gene sequence: CDR1 GTSNPN, CDR2 SVGIG (reference sequence). There are 11 residues in the CDR3. The CDR3 here is CLGSSNTEAFF. CDR3 DNA: TGTTTGGGATCCTCGAACACTGAAGCTTTCTTT.